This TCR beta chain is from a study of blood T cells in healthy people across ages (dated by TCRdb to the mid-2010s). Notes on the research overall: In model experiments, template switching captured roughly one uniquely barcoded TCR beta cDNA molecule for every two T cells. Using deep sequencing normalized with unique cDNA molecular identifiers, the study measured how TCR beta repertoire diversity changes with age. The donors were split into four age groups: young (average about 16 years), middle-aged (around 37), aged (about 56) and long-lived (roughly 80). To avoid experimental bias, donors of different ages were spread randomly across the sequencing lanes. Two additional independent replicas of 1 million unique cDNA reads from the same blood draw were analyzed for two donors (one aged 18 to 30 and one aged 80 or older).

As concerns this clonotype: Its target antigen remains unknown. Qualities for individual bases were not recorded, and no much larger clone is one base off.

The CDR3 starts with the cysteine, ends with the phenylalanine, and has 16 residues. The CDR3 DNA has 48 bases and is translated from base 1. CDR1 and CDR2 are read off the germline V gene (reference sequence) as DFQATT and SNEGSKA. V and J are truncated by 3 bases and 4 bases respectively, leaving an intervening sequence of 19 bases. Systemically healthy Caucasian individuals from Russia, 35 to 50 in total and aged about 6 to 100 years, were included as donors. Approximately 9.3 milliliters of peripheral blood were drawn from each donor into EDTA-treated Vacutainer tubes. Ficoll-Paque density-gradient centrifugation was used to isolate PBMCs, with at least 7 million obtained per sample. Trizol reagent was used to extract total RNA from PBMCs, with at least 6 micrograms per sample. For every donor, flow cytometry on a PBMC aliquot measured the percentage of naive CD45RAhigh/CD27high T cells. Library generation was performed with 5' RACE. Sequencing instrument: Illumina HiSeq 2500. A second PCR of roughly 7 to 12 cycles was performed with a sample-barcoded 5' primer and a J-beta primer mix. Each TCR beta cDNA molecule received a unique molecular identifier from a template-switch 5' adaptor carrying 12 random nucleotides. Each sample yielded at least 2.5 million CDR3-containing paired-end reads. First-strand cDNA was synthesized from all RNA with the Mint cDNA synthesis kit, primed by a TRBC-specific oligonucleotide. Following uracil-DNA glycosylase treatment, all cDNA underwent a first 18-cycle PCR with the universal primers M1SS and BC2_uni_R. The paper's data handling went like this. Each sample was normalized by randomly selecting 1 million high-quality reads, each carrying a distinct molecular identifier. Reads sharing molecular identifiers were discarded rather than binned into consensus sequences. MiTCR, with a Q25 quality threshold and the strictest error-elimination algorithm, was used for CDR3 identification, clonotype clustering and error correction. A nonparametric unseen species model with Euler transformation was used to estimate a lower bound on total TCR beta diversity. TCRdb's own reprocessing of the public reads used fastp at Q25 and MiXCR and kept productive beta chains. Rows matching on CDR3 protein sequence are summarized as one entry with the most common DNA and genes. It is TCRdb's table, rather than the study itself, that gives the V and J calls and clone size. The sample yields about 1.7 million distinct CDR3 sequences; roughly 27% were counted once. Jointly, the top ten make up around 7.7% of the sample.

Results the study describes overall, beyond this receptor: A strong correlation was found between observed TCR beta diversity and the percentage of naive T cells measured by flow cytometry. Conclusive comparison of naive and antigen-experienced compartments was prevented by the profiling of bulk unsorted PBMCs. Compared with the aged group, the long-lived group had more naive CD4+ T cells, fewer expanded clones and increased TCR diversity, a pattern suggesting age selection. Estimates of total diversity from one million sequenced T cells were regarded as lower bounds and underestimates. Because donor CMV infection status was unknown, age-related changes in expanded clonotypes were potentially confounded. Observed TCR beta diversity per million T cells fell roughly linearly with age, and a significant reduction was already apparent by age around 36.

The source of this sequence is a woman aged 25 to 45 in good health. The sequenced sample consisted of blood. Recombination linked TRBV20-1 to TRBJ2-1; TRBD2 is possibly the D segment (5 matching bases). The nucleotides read TGCAGTGCTAGTGTTCGAGGGCCTAGTTATTACAATGAGCAGTTCTTC. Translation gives CSASVRGPSYYNEQFF.